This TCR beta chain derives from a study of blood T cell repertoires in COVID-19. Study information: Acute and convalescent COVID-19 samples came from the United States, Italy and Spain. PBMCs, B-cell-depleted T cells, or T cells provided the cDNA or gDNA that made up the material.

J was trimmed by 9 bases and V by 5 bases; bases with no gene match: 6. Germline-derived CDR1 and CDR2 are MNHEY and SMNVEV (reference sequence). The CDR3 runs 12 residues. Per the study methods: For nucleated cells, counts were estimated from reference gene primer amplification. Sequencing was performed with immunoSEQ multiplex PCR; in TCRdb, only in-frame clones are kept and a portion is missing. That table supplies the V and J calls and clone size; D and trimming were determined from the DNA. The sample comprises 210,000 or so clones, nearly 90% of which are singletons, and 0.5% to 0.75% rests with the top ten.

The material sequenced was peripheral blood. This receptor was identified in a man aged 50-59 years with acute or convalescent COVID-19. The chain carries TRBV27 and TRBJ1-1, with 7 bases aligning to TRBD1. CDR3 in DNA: TGTGCCAGCAGTGATACGGGACAGCAAGCTTTCTTT. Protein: CASSDTGQQAFF.